The rows below give T cell receptor beta chains drawn from one sample of a study of blood T cell repertoires in COVID-19. Clones were sequenced by immunoSEQ multiplex PCR, and TCRdb holds only the in-frame ones, with some missing. Of 250,000 to 300,000 clones in the sample, about 88% were seen once. The sample taken for sequencing was peripheral blood. These receptors came from a young man with active or convalescent COVID-19. Each CDR3 is given with its conserved first and last residue. Fields, in order: J gene, clone size, D gene, V gene, CDR3 protein, CDR3 DNA. D genes are given only for firm matches. Only some rows state a clone size, as once, few, many or a class for expanded clones.

>TRBJ2-7|.|.|TRBV4-1
CASSHTGTLYEQYF
TGCGCCAGCAGTCACACCGGGACACTTTACGAGCAGTACTTC
>TRBJ1-2|.|TRBD1|TRBV19
CASSMVEGAYGYTF
TGTGCCAGTAGTATGGTAGAGGGGGCTTATGGCTACACCTTC
>TRBJ2-1|.|TRBD1|TRBV29-1
CSVRSTTGGYEQFF
TGCAGCGTGCGCTCCACCACAGGGGGCTATGAGCAGTTCTTC
>TRBJ1-5|.|TRBD1|TRBV19
CASSLLQGLGTQHF
TGTGCCAGTAGTCTCTTACAGGGGCTCGGGACCCAGCATTTT
>TRBJ1-5|.|.|TRBV19
CASTGISGSNQPQHF
TGTGCCAGTACAGGGATTTCGGGTAGCAATCAGCCCCAGCATTTT
>TRBJ2-2|.|.|TRBV19
CASSHIPNSRELFF
TGTGCCAGTAGCCATATCCCAAACTCCCGGGAGCTGTTTTTT
>TRBJ1-4|.|TRBD1|TRBV11-3
CASSWDRGDEKLFF
TGTGCCAGCAGCTGGGACAGGGGAGATGAAAAACTGTTTTTT
>TRBJ2-1|.|TRBD1|TRBV29-1
CSVGDSYNEQFF
TGCAGCGTGGGGGACAGCTACAATGAGCAGTTCTTC
>TRBJ2-7|.|.|TRBV12-5
CASGLIPFSYEQYF
TGTGCTAGTGGTTTGATTCCCTTCTCCTACGAGCAGTACTTC
>TRBJ2-1|.|TRBD2|TRBV5-5
CASTSSGESSYNEQFF
TGTGCCAGCACCTCTAGCGGGGAAAGCTCCTACAATGAGCAGTTCTTC
>TRBJ2-7|.|.|TRBV28
CASSSGQGHHEQYF
TGTGCCAGCAGTTCCGGGCAGGGGCACCACGAGCAGTACTTC
>TRBJ2-2|.|.|TRBV4-1
CASSPRETGELFF
TGCGCCAGCAGCCCTAGGGAGACCGGGGAGCTGTTTTTT
>TRBJ1-2|.|.|TRBV6-1
CASSEVEGRWGCTF
TGTGCCAGCAGTGAGGTGGAGGGACGATGGGGCTGCACCTTC
>TRBJ2-5|once|.|TRBV7-2
CASSSRQGGKETQYF
TGTGCCAGCAGCTCTAGACAGGGAGGCAAAGAGACCCAGTACTTC
>TRBJ2-7|.|TRBD1|TRBV5-1
CASSLGTGFLSEQYF
TGCGCCAGCAGCTTGGGGACAGGGTTTTTGAGCGAGCAGTACTTC
>TRBJ2-6|.|.|TRBV7-9
CASSLNMRAYNSGANVLTF
TGTGCCAGCAGCTTAAATATGAGGGCTTATAACTCTGGGGCCAACGTCCTGACTTTC
>TRBJ1-1|.|.|TRBV14
CASSRGPMNTEAFF
TGTGCCAGCAGCAGGGGCCCTATGAACACTGAAGCTTTCTTT
>TRBJ2-1|.|TRBD2|TRBV6-6
CASSSLAGEGYEQFF
TGTGCCAGCAGCTCCCTAGCGGGAGAGGGATATGAGCAGTTCTTC
>TRBJ2-7|.|.|TRBV19
CASSASRNYEQYF
TGTGCCAGTAGTGCGTCCAGGAACTACGAGCAGTACTTC
>TRBJ2-7|.|TRBD2|TRBV12-3/TRBV12-4
CASTTREGGEQYF
TGTGCCAGCACCACTCGGGAGGGTGGCGAGCAGTACTTC
>TRBJ2-2|.|TRBD2|TRBV10-3
CAISGTSGGELFF
TGTGCCATCAGTGGGACTAGTGGCGGGGAGCTGTTTTTT
>TRBJ1-6|.|TRBD1|TRBV12-3/TRBV12-4
CASQDRGNSPLHF
TGTGCCAGCCAGGACAGGGGAAATTCACCCCTCCACTTT